One sample yielded the 5 T cell receptor beta chains listed below, sequenced in a study of OX40 agonist ivuxolimab in advanced cancers. Profiling relied on immunoSEQ multiplex PCR, and the TCRdb table lists in-frame clones only, not all of them. The table records some 46,000 clones, around 94% of them present only once. Specimen: CD4+ or CD8+ T cells sorted from blood, collected in a trial of the OX40 agonist ivuxolimab. All receptors derive from an adult with an advanced solid tumor such as melanoma, head and neck, liver or kidney cancer.

As for this clone: Other DNA sequences in this sample translate to the same CDR3. The chain has TRBV27 and TRBJ2-7; D gene uncertain. V lost 6 bases, J lost 0 bases, and 9 bases lay in between. Germline values: CDR1 MNHEY, CDR2 SMNVEV (reference sequence). The CDR3 is 13 amino acids. Written as DNA, the CDR3 is TGTGCCAGCAGCCTGGGTCCCTCCTACGAGCAGTACTTC. Translated: CASSLGPSYEQYF.

The rearrangement links TRBV19 to TRBJ1-1; TRBD1 is a possible D gene (5 bases). The germline V and J ends were trimmed by 3 bases and 2 bases, with 7 bases remaining between them. The CDR3 contains 13 residues. Per germline, CDR1 LNHDA and CDR2 SQIVND (reference sequence). Here the CDR3 reads CASSMTVNTEAFF. DNA of the CDR3: TGTGCCAGTAGTATGACAGTTAACACTGAAGCTTTCTTT.

The chain couples TRBV2 to TRBJ1-5; a possible D gene is TRBD1 (6 bases). Germline V CDR1 and CDR2: SNHLY, FYNNEI. The CDR3 spans 15 residues. V lost 2 bases to trimming and J lost 1 base, with 9 bases between them. The CDR3 nucleotides are TGTGCCAGCAGTGAATGGGGGGCCAGCAATCAGCCCCAGCATTTT. Translated: CASSEWGASNQPQHF.

The chain is built from TRBV25-1 and TRBJ2-3; D possibly corresponds to TRBD2 (6 bases). V lost 0 bases and J 3 bases, leaving 16 bases between the germline ends. CDR1 and CDR2 (germline): MGHDK, SYGVNS. The CDR3 covers 17 residues. CDR3 nucleotides: TGTGCCAGCAGTGAATACGGGGAGGAGAGGGTTACAGATACGCAGTATTTT. Its translation is CASSEYGEERVTDTQYF.

This chain connects TRBV7-9 to TRBJ2-2, with TRBD2 matching over 10 bases. The CDR3 consists of 18 residues. CDR1 is SEHNR, CDR2 FQNEAQ, per germline (reference sequence). Trimming at V came to 5 bases and at J to 4 bases, leaving 13 bases not matched to a gene. CDR3: CASSLQGPGLASTGELFF. The DNA of the CDR3 is TGTGCCAGCAGCCTACAGGGGCCGGGACTAGCGAGCACCGGGGAGCTGTTTTTT.